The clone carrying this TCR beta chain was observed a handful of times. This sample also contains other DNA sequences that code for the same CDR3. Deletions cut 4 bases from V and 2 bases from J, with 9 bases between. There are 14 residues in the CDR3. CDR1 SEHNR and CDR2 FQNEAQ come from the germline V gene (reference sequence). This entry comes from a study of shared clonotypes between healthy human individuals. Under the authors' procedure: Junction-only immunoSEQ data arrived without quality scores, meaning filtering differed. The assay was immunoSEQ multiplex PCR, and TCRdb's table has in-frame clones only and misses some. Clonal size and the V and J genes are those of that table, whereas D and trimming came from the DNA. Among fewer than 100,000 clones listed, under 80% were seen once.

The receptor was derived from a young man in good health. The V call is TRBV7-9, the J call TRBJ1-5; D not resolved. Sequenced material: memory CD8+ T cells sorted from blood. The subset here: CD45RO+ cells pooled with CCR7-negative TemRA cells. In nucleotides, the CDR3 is TGTGCCAGCAGCTCCGACCGAGGCAATCAGCCCCAGCATTTT. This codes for CASSSDRGNQPQHF.